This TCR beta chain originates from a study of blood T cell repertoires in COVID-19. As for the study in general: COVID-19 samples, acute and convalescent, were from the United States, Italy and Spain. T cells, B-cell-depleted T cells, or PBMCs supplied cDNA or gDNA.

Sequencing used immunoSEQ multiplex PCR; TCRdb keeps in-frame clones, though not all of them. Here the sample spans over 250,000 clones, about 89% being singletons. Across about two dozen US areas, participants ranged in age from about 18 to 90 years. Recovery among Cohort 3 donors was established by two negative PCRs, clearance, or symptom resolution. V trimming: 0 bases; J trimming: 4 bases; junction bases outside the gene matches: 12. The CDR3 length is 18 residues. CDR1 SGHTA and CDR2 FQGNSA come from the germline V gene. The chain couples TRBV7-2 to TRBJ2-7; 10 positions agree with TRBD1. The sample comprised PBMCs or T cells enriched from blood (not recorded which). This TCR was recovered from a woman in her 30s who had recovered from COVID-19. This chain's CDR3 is CASSLALSRQGAAYEQYF. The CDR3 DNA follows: TGTGCCAGCAGCTTAGCGCTAAGTCGACAGGGGGCCGCATACGAGCAGTACTTC.